This is a list of T cell receptor beta chains from one sample in a study of immune characterization of retroperitoneal liposarcoma. TCRdb re-called the PCR reads with MiXCR, one entry per CDR3 protein. The table shows some 2,900 distinct CDR3 sequences, with 45% occurring only once. Sequenced: tumor tissue. The receptors derive from a male donor with retroperitoneal liposarcoma. Both conserved end residues are part of each CDR3. The D gene is left open where the match is weak. Clone size is shown for a subset of rows, as once, few, many or a class of expanded clone.

TRBJ1-4 | TRBD1 | NA | TRBV6-1 | CASSGQGLGEKLFF | TGTGCCAGCAGCGGACAGGGATTGGGTGAAAAACTGTTTTTT
TRBJ2-3 | NA | few | TRBV20-1 | CSARDRLRRADTQYF | TGCAGTGCTAGAGATCGACTTCGGAGGGCAGATACGCAGTATTTT
TRBJ2-5 | TRBD1 | NA | TRBV6-7 | CASSSAPLGQGRAEETQYF | TGTGCCAGCAGTTCCGCACCTCTGGGACAGGGGCGAGCGGAAGAGACCCAGTACTTC
TRBJ2-1 | NA | few | TRBV6-1 | CASSESTYQETQFF | TGTGCCAGCAGTGAATCGACCTACCAAGAGACCCAGTTCTTC
TRBJ2-5 | TRBD2 | NA | TRBV27 | CASSLGYREAQETQYF | TGTGCCAGCAGTCTCGGATATCGGGAGGCTCAAGAGACCCAGTACTTC
TRBJ1-1 | NA | NA | TRBV3-1 | CASSPGRLAEAFF | TGTGCCAGCAGCCCTGGTCGACTGGCTGAAGCTTTCTTT
TRBJ2-7 | NA | few | TRBV25-1 | CASGDNPYEQYF | TGTGCCAGCGGGGACAATCCCTACGAGCAGTACTTC
TRBJ2-1 | NA | NA | TRBV7-2 | CASSSQGHEQFF | TGTGCCAGCAGCTCACAGGGACATGAGCAGTTCTTC
TRBJ1-3 | NA | NA | TRBV6-1 | CASSKTFPGNTIYF | TGTGCCAGCAGTAAGACGTTCCCTGGAAACACCATATATTTT
TRBJ2-1 | TRBD2 | NA | TRBV6-4 | CASSAGGENNEQFF | TGTGCCAGCAGCGCGGGAGGGGAAAACAATGAGCAGTTCTTC
TRBJ2-3 | NA | NA | TRBV27 | CASSIGIDTDTQYF | TGTGCCAGCAGTATCGGGATTGACACAGATACGCAGTATTTT
TRBJ2-3 | NA | NA | TRBV10-1 | CASSESEGTDTQYF | TGCGCCAGCAGTGAGTCGGAGGGCACAGATACGCAGTATTTT
TRBJ2-5 | TRBD2 | few | TRBV6-1 | CASSPTSGRAGEQYF | TGTGCCAGCAGTCCCACTAGCGGGAGGGCCGGTGAGCAGTACTTC
TRBJ2-3 | NA | NA | TRBV5-3 | CASSLDSDYTDTQYF | TGTGCCAGCAGCTTGGACTCCGATTACACAGATACGCAGTATTTT